The 9 T cell receptor beta chains listed next were all sequenced from one sample in a study of radiotherapy plus CTLA-4 blockade in lung cancer. This table comes from immunoSEQ multiplex PCR, and its TCRdb copy is limited to in-frame clones, with some not included. The table shows approximately 110,000 clones, with about four fifths occurring only once. Sequencing was performed on peripheral blood, taken from a patient treated with radiotherapy plus ipilimumab. The receptors come from a human donor with non-small cell lung cancer that progressed on radiotherapy plus ipilimumab. Some clones in this sample may be carry-over from other donors' samples.

The rearrangement joins TRBV28 to TRBJ1-5; 7 bases align to TRBD1. CDR1 and CDR2 from the germline V gene are MDHEN and SYDVKM. J gave up 0 bases and V 4 bases, and 3 bases lay outside the gene matches. This CDR3 has 15 amino acids. The CDR3: CASSYGDSSNQPQHF. The CDR3 bases are TGTGCCAGCAGTTACGGGGACAGTAGCAATCAGCCCCAGCATTTT. Together with reference TRBV28 and TRBJ1-5, the CDR3 gives the full variable domain: DVKVTQSSRYLVKRTGEKVFLECVQDMDHENMFWYRQDPGLGLRLIYFSYDVKMKEKGDIPEGYSVSREKKERFSLILESASTNQTSMYLCASSYGDSSNQPQHFGDGTRLSIL.

The chain recombines TRBV7-2 with TRBJ2-3; 7 nucleotides line up with TRBD2. Germline CDR1 reads SGHTA; CDR2 reads FQGNSA. The CDR3 loop spans 14 amino acids. The J segment lost 2 bases and the V segment lost 3 bases, leaving 2 bases of the junction unmatched. CDR3 DNA sequence: TGTGCCAGCAGCTTGGGACTACCCACAGATACGCAGTATTTT. Its protein is CASSLGLPTDTQYF.

V gene TRBV7-9 combines with J gene TRBJ2-2, with D unresolved. Trimming took 0 bases from V and 8 from J, leaving 13 bases between them. Looked up from germline, CDR1 is SEHNR and CDR2 is FQNEAQ (reference sequence). The CDR3 length is 15 residues. CDR3 nucleotide sequence: TGTGCCAGCAGCTTAGCGCAGTACCGGTTAGGGGAGCTGTTTTTT. Translated, it gives CASSLAQYRLGELFF.

V is TRBV6-5 and J is TRBJ1-2; 10 bases are a match to TRBD1. V trimming: 6 bases; J trimming: 7 bases; junction bases outside the gene matches: 11. The CDR3 is 15 amino acids. CDR1 and CDR2 (germline): MNHEY, SVGAGI. The CDR3 region is CASRTRDRGSSGYTF. The CDR3 DNA follows: TGTGCCAGCAGGACTAGGGACAGGGGTTCCTCTGGCTACACCTTC.

V is TRBV4-2 and J is TRBJ2-3; TRBD2 matches 9 bases. The CDR3 runs to 16 residues. V shed 0 bases, J shed 3 bases, and the junction held 4 bases outside the gene matches. The germline CDR1 and CDR2 sequences are LGHNA and YNFKEQ. CDR3 nucleotide sequence: TGTGCCAGCAGCCAAGAAGGTCTAGCGGGAACAGATACGCAGTATTTT. This encodes CASSQEGLAGTDTQYF.

The chain uses TRBV6-1 and TRBJ2-2; D is unresolved. The CDR3 has 12 residues. Germline CDR1 reads MNHNS; CDR2 reads SASEGT. The ends were cut back, 6 bases at V and 9 bases at J, with 11 bases in the middle. The CDR3 protein is CASRGDGWELFF. The CDR3 nucleotides read TGTGCCAGCAGAGGAGACGGCTGGGAGCTGTTTTTT.

The chain recombines TRBV19 with TRBJ1-2; D call uncertain. CDR3 length: 15 residues. The V gene lost 1 base and the J gene lost 0 bases, with 9 bases spanning the gap. The germline V gene encodes CDR1 LNHDA and CDR2 SQIVND (reference sequence). CDR3 amino acids: CASSIGLRPNYGYTF. CDR3 coding DNA: TGTGCCAGTAGTATAGGGCTTCGGCCTAACTATGGCTACACCTTC.

This clone has more than one count but fewer than ten. This chain joins TRBV4-3 and TRBJ1-5; D uncertain. Germline assignment: CDR1 LGHNA and CDR2 YSLEER. CDR3 size: 15 residues. V was trimmed by 0 bases and J by 5 bases, leaving 11 bases between them. CDR3 region: CASSQDLGGYQPQHF. As DNA, the CDR3 is TGCGCCAGCAGCCAAGATCTCGGCGGCTATCAGCCCCAGCATTTT.

The chain is built from TRBV7-2 and TRBJ1-1, with TRBD1 as a possible D gene (6 bases). Trimming left V 5 bases short and J 7 bases short, with 20 bases between. The CDR3 has 15 residues. Per the germline V gene, CDR1 is SGHTA and CDR2 is FQGNSA. The CDR3 region is CASSLYGAGQGEAFF. As DNA, the CDR3 is TGTGCCAGCAGCCTTTACGGAGCGGGACAAGGTGAAGCTTTCTTT.